These 9 T cell receptor beta chains originate from one sample sequenced in a study of regulatory T cells in long-lasting Graves disease. As to time point: newly diagnosed GD, antithyroid drugs for less than 3 months. After RNA was extracted from PBMCs, the TCR library was made from it. Building of the TCR beta libraries involved iRepertoire HTBI primers and Arm-PCR of CDR3 regions. TCRdb re-called the multiplex PCR reads through MiXCR, storing one row per CDR3 protein. The table has 440,000 or so distinct CDR3 sequences, approximately 16% seen once; the top ten hold around 10%. These sequences were also reported in another study, on T cells in Graves' hyperthyroidism and ophthalmopathy.

Sequencing was performed on peripheral blood mononuclear cells (PBMCs), taken at new diagnosis, from a patient treated with antithyroid drugs. These receptors were obtained from a young woman with Graves disease.

The CDR3 here is CASRESSGANVLTF. CDR3 coding DNA: TGTGCCAGCAGGGAAAGCTCTGGGGCCAACGTCCTGACTTTC. V is TRBV28 and J is TRBJ2-6; D gene unclear. CDR1 MDHEN and CDR2 SYDVKM come from the germline V gene. The CDR3 consists of 14 residues. Trimming stripped 6 bases from V and 0 bases from J, with 6 bases between. Drawing the rest from reference TRBV28 and TRBJ2-6, the complete variable domain is DVKVTQSSRYLVKRTGEKVFLECVQDMDHENMFWYRQDPGLGLRLIYFSYDVKMKEKGDIPEGYSVSREKKERFSLILESASTNQTSMYLCASRESSGANVLTFGAGSRLTVL.

This clonotype was recorded a few times. The chain uses TRBV18 and TRBJ2-1, with D perhaps matching TRBD2 (6 bases). This CDR3 region has 16 residues. V lost 2 bases, J lost 9 bases, and 20 bases lay in between. Germline V lookup: CDR1 KGHSH, CDR2 LQKENI. The CDR3 DNA is TGTGCCAGCTCACCAGCCTCTGGGGCGGGATTTCGTGAGCAGTTCTTC. Amino acid sequence: CASSPASGAGFREQFF.

This clonotype was counted ten times or more. The CDR3 DNA is TGTGCCTCGGGACCTCTAGCGGGGTCAGATACGCAGTATTTT. Its protein product is CASGPLAGSDTQYF. This chain links TRBV30 with TRBJ2-3; 9 bases are shared with TRBD2. With 7 bases clipped from V and 4 bases from J, the junction kept 9 bases outside the gene matches. The CDR3 runs to 14 residues. Looked up from germline, CDR1 is GTSNPN and CDR2 is SVGIG (reference sequence).

This clonotype appeared many times. The chain couples TRBV28 to TRBJ2-1, with TRBD2 as a possible D gene (5 bases). This CDR3 is 12 amino acids long. Germline CDR1 MDHEN, CDR2 SYDVKM. Deletions cut 8 bases from V and 5 bases from J, with 10 bases between. CDR3 nucleotide sequence: TGTGCCAGCCGCGGGTCAAACAATGAGCAGTTCTTC. It specifies CASRGSNNEQFF.

This clonotype was observed many times. The genes are TRBV7-2 and TRBJ2-1, with 7 bases fitting TRBD1. This CDR3 region has 15 residues. Germline CDR1 reads SGHTA; CDR2 reads FQGNSA. J was trimmed by 2 bases and V by 4 bases; bases with no gene match: 5. The CDR3 sequence is CASSSGTATYNEQFF. The CDR3 nucleotides are TGTGCCAGCAGCTCCGGGACAGCTACCTACAATGAGCAGTTCTTC.

This clonotype occurred many times. V usage is TRBV28 and J usage is TRBJ1-1; TRBD1 agrees at 7 bases. CDR1 is MDHEN, CDR2 SYDVKM, per germline. With V trimmed by 5 bases and J by 6 bases, 6 bases remained unmatched. The CDR3 has 13 amino acids. The CDR3 DNA is TGTGCCAGCAGTCCGGGACAGTTACCTGAAGCTTTCTTT. Translation: CASSPGQLPEAFF.

This chain connects TRBV19 to TRBJ2-7; D uncertain. Per the germline V gene, CDR1 is LNHDA and CDR2 is SQIVND (reference sequence). The CDR3 has 17 amino acids. V was shortened by 8 bases and J by 2 bases, with 25 bases between the two germline ends. CDR3 coding DNA: TGTGCCAGTGCCCATTCAAGTCCGAGTTTAATCCCCTACGAGCAGTACTTC. This gives the protein CASAHSSPSLIPYEQYF.

This clonotype was found a few times. CDR3 DNA: TGCAGTGCTAGGGATATCCCAGGGTCTGGGGAGCTGTTTTTT. Encoded protein: CSARDIPGSGELFF. The V call is TRBV20-1, the J call TRBJ2-2; D perhaps matches TRBD1 (5 bases). CDR1 is DFQATT, CDR2 SNEGSKA, per germline (reference sequence). V shed 3 bases and J shed 8 bases, with 16 bases lying between them. The CDR3 consists of 14 residues.

This clonotype has only one observation. Since a much larger clone is just one base distant, this may be a read error. The chain links TRBV7-9 to TRBJ2-1; 9 bases match TRBD1. Per the germline V gene, CDR1 is SEHNR and CDR2 is FQNEAQ (reference sequence). CDR3 length equals 13 residues. The V gene end was trimmed by 7 bases and the J gene end by 10 bases; junction bases not matched to a gene: 8. CDR3 loop: CASTTGGSYEQFF. The CDR3 DNA is TGTGCCAGCACCACAGGGGGCTCCTACGAGCAGTTCTTC.